This T cell receptor beta chain was recovered during a study of neoadjuvant nivolumab and ipilimumab in lung cancer. Clones were read by immunoSEQ multiplex PCR, and TCRdb kept only the in-frame ones, dropping some. The top ten clones hold about 2.5% of a sample with 10,000 to 15,000 clones, 90% to 96% of them seen once. Germline CDR1 and CDR2: GTSNPN and SVGIG (reference sequence). Between the trimmed V and J ends, which lost 2 bases and 7 bases, there was a span of 3 bases. This CDR3 region has 10 residues. This receptor was obtained from an adult with non-small cell lung cancer. The chain recombines TRBV30 with TRBJ1-3; D is unresolved. This specimen consisted of peripheral blood, obtained after neoadjuvant nivolumab, alone or with ipilimumab, at or shortly before surgery. The CDR3 loop reads CAWSLNTIYF. The CDR3 DNA reads as TGTGCCTGGAGTCTGAACACCATATATTTT.